This T cell receptor beta chain is from a study of CD8 T cells in ankylosing spondylitis. Study-wide results and limits: Blood from ankylosing spondylitis patients appeared to carry a characteristic roughly eight-variant TCR beta motif. CD8+ cells made up the disease-linked clones, which were relatively rare in peripheral blood. In ankylosing spondylitis patients, matched synovial fluid reportedly showed significant enrichment of disease-linked clones.

In making TCR beta libraries, quantitative 5'-RACE with molecular barcodes was used. TCRdb redid the calling of the 5' RACE reads with MiXCR, one entry per CDR3 protein. The repertoire holds about 460,000 distinct CDR3 sequences, with 5.3% as singletons. This clonotype was seen a few times. Its antigen is as yet unknown. The CDR3 length is 19 residues. V was cut by 6 bases and J by 0 bases, with 27 bases left in between. The germline V gene encodes CDR1 DFQATT and CDR2 SNEGSKA (reference sequence). Sequencing was performed on blood, either unsorted or a sorted T cell fraction (not recorded which). This rearrangement joins TRBV20-1 to TRBJ2-1; D is possibly TRBD1 or TRBD2 (5 bases each). This TCR derives from a male donor with ankylosing spondylitis. The CDR3 bases are TGCAGTGCCCCACATCCGGGACGAATAGATCCGAGCTCCTACAATGAGCAGTTCTTC. Translated: CSAPHPGRIDPSSYNEQFF.